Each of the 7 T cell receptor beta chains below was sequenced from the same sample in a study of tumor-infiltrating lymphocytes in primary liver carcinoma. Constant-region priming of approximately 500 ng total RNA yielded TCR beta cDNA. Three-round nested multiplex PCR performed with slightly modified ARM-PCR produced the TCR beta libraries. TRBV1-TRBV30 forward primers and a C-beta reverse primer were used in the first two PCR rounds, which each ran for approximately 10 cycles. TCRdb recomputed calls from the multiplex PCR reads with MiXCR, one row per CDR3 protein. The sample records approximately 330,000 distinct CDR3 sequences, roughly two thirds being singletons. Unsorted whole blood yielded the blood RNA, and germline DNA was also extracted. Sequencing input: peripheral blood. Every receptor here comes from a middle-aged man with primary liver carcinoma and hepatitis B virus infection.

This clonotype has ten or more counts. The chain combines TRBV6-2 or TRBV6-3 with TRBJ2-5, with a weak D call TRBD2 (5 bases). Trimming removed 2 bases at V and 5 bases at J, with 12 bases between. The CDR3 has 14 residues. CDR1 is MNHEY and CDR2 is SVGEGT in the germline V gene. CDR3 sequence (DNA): TGTGCCAGCAGTTACCCCCCGGGAATGGAGACCCAGTACTTC. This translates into CASSYPPGMETQYF.

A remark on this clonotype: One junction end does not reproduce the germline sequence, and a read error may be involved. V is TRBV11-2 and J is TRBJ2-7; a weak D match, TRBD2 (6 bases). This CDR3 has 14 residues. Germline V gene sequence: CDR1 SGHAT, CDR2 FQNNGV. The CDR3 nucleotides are TGTGCCTGCAGCTTATCAACGGGAGTCGGTGAGCAATACTTC. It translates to CACSLSTGVGEQYF.

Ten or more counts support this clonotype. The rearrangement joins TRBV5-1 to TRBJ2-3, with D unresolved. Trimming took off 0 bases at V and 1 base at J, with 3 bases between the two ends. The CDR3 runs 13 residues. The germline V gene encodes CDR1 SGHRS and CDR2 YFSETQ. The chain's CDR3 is CASSLDGTDTQYF. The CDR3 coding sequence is TGCGCCAGCAGCTTGGATGGCACAGATACGCAGTATTTT.

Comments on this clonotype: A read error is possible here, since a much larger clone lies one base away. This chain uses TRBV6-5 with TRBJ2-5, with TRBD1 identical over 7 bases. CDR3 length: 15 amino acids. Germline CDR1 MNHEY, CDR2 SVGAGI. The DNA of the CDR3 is TGTGCCAGCAGTTACCTGACAGGGCCTCAAGAGATCCAGTACTTC. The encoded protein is CASSYLTGPQEIQYF.

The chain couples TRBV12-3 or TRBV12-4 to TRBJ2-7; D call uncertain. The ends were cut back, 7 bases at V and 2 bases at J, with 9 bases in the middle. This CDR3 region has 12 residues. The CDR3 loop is CASTIFPYEQYF. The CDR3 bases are TGTGCCAGCACTATCTTCCCCTACGAGCAGTACTTC.

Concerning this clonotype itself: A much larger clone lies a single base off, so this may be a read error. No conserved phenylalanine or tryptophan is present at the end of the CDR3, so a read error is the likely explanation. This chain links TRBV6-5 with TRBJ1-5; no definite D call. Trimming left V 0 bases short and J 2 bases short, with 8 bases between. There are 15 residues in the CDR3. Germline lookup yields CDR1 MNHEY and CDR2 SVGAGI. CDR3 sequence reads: CASSYSVSGNQPQHY. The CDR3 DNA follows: TGTGCCAGCAGTTACTCAGTTAGCGGCAATCAGCCCCAGCATTAT.

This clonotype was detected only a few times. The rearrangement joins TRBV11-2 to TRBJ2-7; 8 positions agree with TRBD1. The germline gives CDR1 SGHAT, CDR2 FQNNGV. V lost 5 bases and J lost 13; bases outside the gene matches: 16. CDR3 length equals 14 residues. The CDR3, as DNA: TGTGCCAGCAGCCTCTACAGGGGGACCTACGCGCAATACTTC. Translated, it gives CASSLYRGTYAQYF.